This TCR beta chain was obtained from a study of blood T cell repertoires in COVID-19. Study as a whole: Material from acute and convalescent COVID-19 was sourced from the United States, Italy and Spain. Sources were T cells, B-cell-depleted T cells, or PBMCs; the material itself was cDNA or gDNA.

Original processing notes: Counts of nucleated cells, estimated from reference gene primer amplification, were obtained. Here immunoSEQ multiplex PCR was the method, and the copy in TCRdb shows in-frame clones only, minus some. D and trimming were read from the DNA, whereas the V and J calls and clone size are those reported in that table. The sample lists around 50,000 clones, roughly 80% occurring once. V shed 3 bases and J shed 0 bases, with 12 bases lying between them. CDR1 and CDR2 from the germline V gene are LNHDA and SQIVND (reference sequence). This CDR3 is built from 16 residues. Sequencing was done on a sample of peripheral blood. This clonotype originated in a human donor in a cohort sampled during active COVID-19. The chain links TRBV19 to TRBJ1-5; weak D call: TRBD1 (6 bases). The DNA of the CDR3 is TGTGCCAGTAGTATTAATAGGGGGTATAGCAATCAGCCCCAGCATTTT. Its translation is CASSINRGYSNQPQHF.